This is a list of T cell receptor beta chains from one sample in a study of identical twins. TCRdb re-called the 5' RACE reads with MiXCR, one entry per CDR3 protein. The sample includes 550,000 to 800,000 distinct CDR3 sequences, roughly 6.6% of them seen just once. These data also featured in a second study, about yellow fever vaccine responses in identical twins.

The sequenced sample consisted of PBMCs. These receptors were obtained from a woman under 30 in good health. The CDR3 runs from the conserved cysteine through the conserved F or W. D genes are given only for firm matches. Only part of the rows carry a size: once, few, many, or a class if the clone is expanded.

>TRBV12-3/TRBV12-4|.|TRBJ2-2|few
TGTGCCAGCAGTTGGCCTAGTGACGGCACCGGGGAGCTGTTTTTT
CASSWPSDGTGELFF
>TRBV20-1|TRBD2|TRBJ2-3|few
TGCAGTGCTAAAGCGGGAGGTTGGGATACGCAGTATTTT
CSAKAGGWDTQYF
>TRBV20-1|TRBD2|TRBJ2-1|.
TGCAGTGCTAGCACCAAGCGGGGGGAGTTCTTC
CSASTKRGEFF
>TRBV7-2|TRBD2|TRBJ2-5|few
TGTGCCAGCAGCGTCGGAGCGGGGGGTTTCGAGACCCAGTACTTC
CASSVGAGGFETQYF
>TRBV5-1|.|TRBJ2-7|many
TGCGCCAGCAGCCCGGTCCGTTTTGGGGGCTCCTACGAGCAGTACTTC
CASSPVRFGGSYEQYF
>TRBV10-2|TRBD1|TRBJ2-2|.
TGCGCCAGCAGAGGGACAGGGCAGAACACCGGGGAGCTGTTTTTT
CASRGTGQNTGELFF
>TRBV18|.|TRBJ2-3|.
TGTGCCAGCTCACCTTACGGGAGCCTGAAGACGCAGTATTTT
CASSPYGSLKTQYF
>TRBV9|.|TRBJ2-3|.
TGTGCCAGCAGCGTAGGTAGGAGGGGGGGAGATGGCGGCAGCACAGATACGCAGTATTTT
CASSVGRRGGDGGSTDTQYF
>TRBV15|TRBD2|TRBJ2-1|.
TGTGCCACCAGCAGGGGGGCTAGCGGGAGCTCTGAGCAGTTCTTC
CATSRGASGSSEQFF
>TRBV20-1|.|TRBJ1-1|.
TGCAGTGCTAATCTAAGGGCAATCCTGAACACTGAAGCTTTCTTT
CSANLRAILNTEAFF
>TRBV7-8|.|TRBJ2-2|.
TGTGCCAGCAGCTTAGGGACAGCCAGCCGGGAGCTGTTTTTT
CASSLGTASRELFF
>TRBV5-6|.|TRBJ1-2|few
TGTGCCAGCAGCCTCCTGGAGGGAACGGCTAACTATGGCTACACCTTC
CASSLLEGTANYGYTF
>TRBV7-9|TRBD2|TRBJ2-1|.
TGTGCCAGCAGAGAAAAGCGGGGAGAGCAGTTCTTC
CASREKRGEQFF
>TRBV7-9|.|TRBJ2-1|.
TGTGCCAGCAGCTTTGAAACCACGTACAATGAGCAGTTCTTC
CASSFETTYNEQFF
>TRBV5-1|.|TRBJ2-2|.
TGCGCCAGCAGCTTGGAGGCTAGCGTTCGCACCGGGGAGCTGTTTTTT
CASSLEASVRTGELFF
>TRBV4-2|.|TRBJ2-1|many
TGTGCCAGCAGCCAAGATGTCGTCCCAGTCAACTATCAGCAGTTCTTC
CASSQDVVPVNYQQFF
>TRBV28|.|TRBJ2-4|.
TGTGCCAGCAGGTCCAGGGGACTAGCCAAAAACATTCAGTACTTC
CASRSRGLAKNIQYF
>TRBV7-2|TRBD2|TRBJ2-3|.
TGTGCCAGCAGCCCCCAGGGCGGGGGAGTTGGCACGCAGTATTTT
CASSPQGGGVGTQYF
>TRBV6-4|TRBD2|TRBJ2-3|.
TGTGCCAGCAGTGAAGCGGGGGGGCCTGCAGATACGCAGTATTTT
CASSEAGGPADTQYF
>TRBV4-1|.|TRBJ2-1|.
TGCGCCAGCAGCCAAGACCCCCGGCGGGCGGACATCTCCTACAATGAGCAGTTCTTC
CASSQDPRRADISYNEQFF
>TRBV4-1|TRBD2|TRBJ2-5|.
TGCGCCAGCAGCTTCCGACTAGCGGGAGGGGGAGAGACCCAGTACTTC
CASSFRLAGGGETQYF